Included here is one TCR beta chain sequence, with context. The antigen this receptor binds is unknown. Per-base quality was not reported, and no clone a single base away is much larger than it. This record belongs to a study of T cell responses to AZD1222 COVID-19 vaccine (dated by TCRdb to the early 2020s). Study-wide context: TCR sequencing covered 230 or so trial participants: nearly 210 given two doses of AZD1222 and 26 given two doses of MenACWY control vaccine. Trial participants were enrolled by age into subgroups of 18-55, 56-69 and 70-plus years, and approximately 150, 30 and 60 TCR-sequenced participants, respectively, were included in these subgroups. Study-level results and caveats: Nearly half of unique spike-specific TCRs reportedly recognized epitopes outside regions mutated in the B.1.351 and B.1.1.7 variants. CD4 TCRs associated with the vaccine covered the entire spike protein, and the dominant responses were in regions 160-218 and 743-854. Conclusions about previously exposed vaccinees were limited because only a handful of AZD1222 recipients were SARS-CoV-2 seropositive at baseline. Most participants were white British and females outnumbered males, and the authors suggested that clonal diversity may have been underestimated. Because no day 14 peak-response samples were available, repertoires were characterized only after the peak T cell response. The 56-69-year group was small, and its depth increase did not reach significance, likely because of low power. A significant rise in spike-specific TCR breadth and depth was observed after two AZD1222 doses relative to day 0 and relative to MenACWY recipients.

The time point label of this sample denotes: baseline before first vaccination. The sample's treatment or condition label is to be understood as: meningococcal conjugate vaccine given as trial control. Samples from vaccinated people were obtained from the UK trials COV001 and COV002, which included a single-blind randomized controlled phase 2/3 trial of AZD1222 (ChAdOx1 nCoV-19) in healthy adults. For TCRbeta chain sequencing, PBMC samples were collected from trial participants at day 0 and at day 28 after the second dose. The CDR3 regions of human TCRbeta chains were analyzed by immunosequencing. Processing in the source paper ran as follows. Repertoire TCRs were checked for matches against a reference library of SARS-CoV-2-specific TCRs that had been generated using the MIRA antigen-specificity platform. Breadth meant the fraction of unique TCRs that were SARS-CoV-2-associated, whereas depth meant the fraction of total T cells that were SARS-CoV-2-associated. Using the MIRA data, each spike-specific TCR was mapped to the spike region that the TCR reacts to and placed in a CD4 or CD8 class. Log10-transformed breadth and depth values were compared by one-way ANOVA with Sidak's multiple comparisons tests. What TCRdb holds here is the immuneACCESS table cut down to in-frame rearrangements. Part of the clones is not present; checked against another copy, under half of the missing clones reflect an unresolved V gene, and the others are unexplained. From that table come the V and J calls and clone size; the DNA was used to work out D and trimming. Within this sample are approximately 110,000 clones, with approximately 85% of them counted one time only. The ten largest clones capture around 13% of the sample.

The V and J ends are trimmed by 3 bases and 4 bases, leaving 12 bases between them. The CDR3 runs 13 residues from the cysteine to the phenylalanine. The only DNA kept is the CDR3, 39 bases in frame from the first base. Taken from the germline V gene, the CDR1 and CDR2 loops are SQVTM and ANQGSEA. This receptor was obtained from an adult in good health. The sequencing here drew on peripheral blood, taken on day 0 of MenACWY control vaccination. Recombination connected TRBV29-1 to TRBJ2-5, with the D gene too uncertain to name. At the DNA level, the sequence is TGCAGCGTTGAGTTCGCGGAAGGAGAGACCCAGTACTTC. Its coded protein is CSVEFAEGETQYF.